These 13 T cell receptor beta chains came from one sample sequenced in a study of blood T cell repertoires in COVID-19. Method: immunoSEQ multiplex PCR; TCRdb's copy keeps in-frame clones and lacks some. This repertoire shows some 190,000 clones, 75% to 90% found once; its top ten account for 2% to 2.5%. Source material: PBMCs or T cells enriched from blood (not recorded which). The receptors come from a woman in her 40s with acute COVID-19.

This chain joins TRBV7-6 and TRBJ2-2; 9 bases fit TRBD2. The CDR3 is 17 amino acids. The trim removed 0 bases at V and 4 bases at J, leaving 6 bases unmatched. Germline V gene data show CDR1 as SGHVS and CDR2 as FNYEAQ. Here the CDR3 reads CASSLAPTSGLTGELFF. CDR3 sequence (DNA): TGTGCCAGCAGCTTAGCGCCGACTAGCGGACTCACCGGGGAGCTGTTTTTT.

The CDR3 spells CASSPQLAGAPFDTGELFF. The CDR3, as DNA: TGTGCCAGCAGCCCGCAACTAGCGGGGGCTCCTTTCGACACCGGGGAGCTGTTTTTT. The chain uses TRBV14 and TRBJ2-2; 11 bases are shared with TRBD2. The V gene's germline CDR1 is SGHDN and CDR2 FVKESK. V was clipped by 4 bases and J by 3 bases; unmatched bases: 13. This CDR3 region has 19 residues. Full variable domain (rest looked up from reference TRBV14 and TRBJ2-2): EAGVTQFPSHSVIEKGQTVTLRCDPISGHDNLYWYRRVMGKEIKFLLHFVKESKQDESGMPNNRFLAERTGGTYSTLKVQPAELEDSGVYFCASSPQLAGAPFDTGELFFGEGSRLTVL.

The rearrangement joins TRBV7-9 to TRBJ1-2; weak D call: TRBD1 (5 bases). Between the trimmed V and J ends, which lost 5 bases and 7 bases, there was a span of 20 bases. Germline CDR1 and CDR2: SEHNR and FQNEAQ (reference sequence). CDR3 length: 15 residues. This chain's CDR3 is CASSPNSQGWGGYTF. The CDR3, as DNA: TGTGCCAGCAGCCCTAATTCCCAGGGTTGGGGTGGCTACACCTTC.

This sequence joins TRBV29-1 and TRBJ2-7; perhaps TRBD1 as D (6 bases). CDR1 is SQVTM, CDR2 ANQGSEA, per germline. V lost 4 bases and J lost 5, with 12 bases in between. This CDR3 has 12 residues. The CDR3 nucleotides are TGCAGCGTTGGTTACCCAGGGGACGAGCAGTACTTC. This encodes CSVGYPGDEQYF.

This clone was observed a few times. V and J are TRBV6-5 and TRBJ1-5, with 9 nucleotides matching TRBD1. Losses at the gene ends were 6 bases for V and 4 bases for J; bases not matched to a gene: 4. There are 14 residues in the CDR3. Germline assignment: CDR1 MNHEY and CDR2 SVGAGI. The CDR3 DNA reads TGTGCCAGCAGAGACAGGGGGAGAAATCAGCCCCAGCATTTT. Translation: CASRDRGRNQPQHF.

The chain employs TRBV6-1 and TRBJ1-6, with unresolved D. V lost 3 bases and J lost 7, with 13 bases in between. CDR1 and CDR2 (germline): MNHNS, SASEGT. The CDR3 loop spans 15 amino acids. DNA for the CDR3: TGTGCCAGCAGTGATAACCAGGATTGGAATTCACCCCTCCACTTT. It codes for CASSDNQDWNSPLHF.

V usage is TRBV6-5 and J usage is TRBJ1-1, with a weak D call TRBD1 (6 bases). Trimming stripped 8 bases from V and 5 bases from J, with 21 bases between. The V gene's germline CDR1 is MNHEY and CDR2 SVGAGI. The CDR3 sequence is 15 residues long. CDR3 nucleotide sequence: TGTGCCAGCGTTTGGTCACAGGGTAAGGGGACTGAAGCTTTCTTT. Protein sequence: CASVWSQGKGTEAFF.

The chain uses TRBV6-2 or TRBV6-3 and TRBJ2-6; tentative D call: TRBD2 (6 bases). Trimming shortened V by 2 bases and J by 4 bases, and 9 bases separated the two germline ends. This CDR3 region has 15 residues. The germline CDR1 and CDR2 sequences are MNHEY and SVGEGT. CDR3 in DNA: TGTGCCAGCAGTTACGGGGGGTCAGGGGCCAACGTCCTGACTTTC. Protein: CASSYGGSGANVLTF.

The genes are TRBV18 and TRBJ1-1; 7 nucleotides align to TRBD1. V lost 1 base and J lost 8; bases outside the gene matches: 1. This CDR3 has 12 amino acids. Per the germline V gene, CDR1 is KGHSH and CDR2 is LQKENI. The DNA for the CDR3 is TGTGCCAGCTCACCACGGACAGGAGAAGCTTTCTTT. Protein sequence: CASSPRTGEAFF.

V usage is TRBV5-4 and J usage is TRBJ2-2; possibly TRBD2 for D (5 bases). V gave up 0 bases and J gave up 4 bases, with 10 bases separating them. The germline CDR1 and CDR2 sequences are SGHNT and YYREEE (reference sequence). The CDR3 loop spans 15 amino acids. The CDR3 DNA sequence: TGTGCCAGCAGCTTGGCCGGGGTTGGCACCGGGGAGCTGTTTTTT. Translated, it gives CASSLAGVGTGELFF. Using reference TRBV5-4 and TRBJ2-2 for the parts outside the CDR3, the full variable domain is ETGVTQSPTHLIKTRGQQVTLRCSSQSGHNTVSWYQQALGQGPQFIFQYYREEENGRGNFPPRFSGLQFPNYSSELNVNALELDDSALYLCASSLAGVGTGELFFGEGSRLTVL.

This clone turned up a few times. The chain uses TRBV10-2 and TRBJ2-7; TRBD1 matches at 7 bases. This CDR3 comprises 14 residues. Germline loops: CDR1 WSHSY, CDR2 SAAADI. Trimming cost V 6 bases and J 5 bases; bases outside gene matches: 10. Here the CDR3 DNA reads TGCGCCAGCAGCCTAGACAGGGAAGCCCACGAGCAGTACTTC. Translation gives CASSLDREAHEQYF.

The V call is TRBV27, the J call TRBJ1-5, with TRBD1 as a possible D gene (6 bases). Germline CDR1 reads MNHEY; CDR2 reads SMNVEV (reference sequence). The CDR3 contains 14 residues. Trimming took off 5 bases at V and 7 bases at J, with 15 bases between the two ends. CDR3 in amino acids: CASSIQGIGQPQHF. CDR3 sequence (DNA): TGTGCCAGCAGTATACAGGGTATCGGGCAGCCCCAGCATTTT.

The chain combines TRBV7-8 with TRBJ2-1; D not certain. The CDR3 spans 13 residues. CDR1 and CDR2 from the germline V gene are SGHVS and FQNEAQ. Deletions cut 4 bases from V and 7 bases from J, with 11 bases between. In DNA, the CDR3 is TGTGCCAGCAGCTCCCTAAGAGGTAATGAGCAGTTCTTC. Residues: CASSSLRGNEQFF.